The rows below give T cell receptor beta chains drawn from one sample of a study of shared clonotypes between healthy human individuals. The assay was immunoSEQ multiplex PCR, and TCRdb's table has in-frame clones only and misses some. The sample consists of a few million clones, around 93% of them appearing once. Input material: naive CD8+ T cells from PBMCs. These receptors all come from a man aged 18 to 30 in good health. Some clones in this sample may be carry-over from other donors' samples. CDR3s include the opening cysteine and the closing phenylalanine or tryptophan. A D gene is named only where the DNA matches it firmly.

>TRBV27|TRBD2|TRBJ2-2
CASSSSLGGVNTGELFF
>TRBV28|NA|TRBJ1-5
CASSWEGNNQPQHF
>TRBV29-1|NA|TRBJ2-3
CSVPWGTDTQYF
>TRBV14|NA|TRBJ2-7
CASSQGSSFGDWEQYF
>TRBV14|TRBD2|TRBJ2-1
CASSQGLAGAFNEQFF
>TRBV10-2|TRBD2|TRBJ2-2
CASSEGTSGGELFF
>TRBV27|NA|TRBJ1-5
CASRTASNQPQHF
>TRBV7-6|NA|TRBJ2-2
CASSLDLLNTGELFF
>TRBV4-1|NA|TRBJ1-2
CASSLRSEGIDYGYTF
>TRBV13|TRBD2|TRBJ2-7
CASSLGGGDRLYEQYF
>TRBV7-9|NA|TRBJ2-7
CASSPLEGGSSYEQYF
>TRBV6-1|NA|TRBJ1-5
CASSEWGAGNQPQHF
>TRBV13|NA|TRBJ2-3
CASSPGEGAFTDTQYF
>TRBV21-1|NA|TRBJ2-3
CASPLDLEGTDTQYF
>TRBV21-1|NA|TRBJ1-5
CASTWDRDQQPQHF
>TRBV9|NA|TRBJ2-3
CASSVTGTSTDTQYF
>TRBV7-2|TRBD1|TRBJ1-2
CASSLRDRENYGYTF
>TRBV5-4|NA|TRBJ1-2
CASSLVREEGYTF
>TRBV9|NA|TRBJ2-3
CASSVNAGLSTDTQYF
>TRBV25-1|NA|TRBJ1-6
CASSLWGGINSPLHF
>TRBV29-1|NA|TRBJ1-2
CSVLPEEANYGYTF
>TRBV27|NA|TRBJ1-1
CASSFGGLNTEAFF
>TRBV27|NA|TRBJ2-1
CASSPDLTSARQFF
>TRBV25-1|NA|TRBJ1-2
CASSQSEGYYYGYTF
>TRBV9|TRBD1|TRBJ2-2
CASSEGGTANTGELFF
>TRBV7-9|NA|TRBJ2-5
CASSFREPKETQYF
>TRBV4-1|NA|TRBJ2-3
CASSQSDLDTQYF
>TRBV28|NA|TRBJ2-6
CASSFASSGANVLTF
>TRBV19|NA|TRBJ2-3
CASSTGPPDTQYF
>TRBV11-2|NA|TRBJ2-5
CASSFPLEPDEWSETQYF
>TRBV6-1|NA|TRBJ2-6
CASRERPILYSGANVLTF
>TRBV5-1|TRBD1|TRBJ1-2
CASSPGQWYGYTF
>TRBV7-9|NA|TRBJ2-5
CASTGVEGQETQYF
>TRBV27|TRBD1|TRBJ1-1
CASSYRGLNTEAFF
>TRBV28|TRBD2|TRBJ2-7
CASSRLAGYYEQYF
>TRBV7-9|TRBD1|TRBJ2-2
CASSLGGQRTGELFF
>TRBV11-2|TRBD1|TRBJ2-7
CASSGWTGKSSYEQYF
>TRBV4-3|TRBD1|TRBJ1-5
CASSHLYSGGGNQPQHF
>TRBV27|TRBD2|TRBJ2-1
CASSLGLAYNEQFF
>TRBV27|TRBD2|TRBJ2-7
CASRGLAEVSYEQYF
>TRBV4-2|TRBD2|TRBJ2-1
CASSLGLEKNNEQFF
>TRBV30|NA|TRBJ2-1
CAWSVGIYNEQFF
>TRBV7-9|NA|TRBJ2-1
CASSFPGQYNEQFF
>TRBV7-9|NA|TRBJ2-2
CASSSTTGLGGELFF
>TRBV5-1|TRBD2|TRBJ2-1
CASSLGLAGGPSAYNEQFF
>TRBV5-1|NA|TRBJ1-1
CASSFSGKNTEAFF
>TRBV14|TRBD1|TRBJ2-7
CASSQTGEHEQYF
>TRBV7-9|NA|TRBJ1-2
CASSLEGWDYGYTF